Below, one T cell receptor (beta chain) is given with its context. The CDR3 consists of 16 residues. CDR1 is MGHRA, CDR2 YSYEKL, per germline. The V end lost 1 base, the J end lost 4 bases, and 14 bases lay between the germline ends. The sample originates from a study of radiotherapy plus CTLA-4 blockade in lung cancer. Repertoires were generated with immunoSEQ multiplex PCR, while TCRdb's copy carries only in-frame clones and drops some. Among more than 90,000 clones listed, around 88% were seen once. The sample was peripheral blood, taken from a patient treated with radiotherapy plus ipilimumab. This clonotype was sampled from a human donor with non-small cell lung cancer that progressed on radiotherapy plus ipilimumab. V and J are TRBV4-1 and TRBJ2-1; TRBD2 is a possible D gene (6 bases). Here the CDR3 DNA reads TGCGCCAGCAGCCAAGTGGTTATCGCGGGATACAATGAGCAGTTCTTC. Translated, it gives CASSQVVIAGYNEQFF.